This T cell receptor (beta chain) was retrieved from a study of blood T cell repertoires in COVID-19. Trimming pared 6 bases from V and 7 bases from J, leaving 13 bases between. The CDR3 is 13 amino acids. The germline CDR1 and CDR2 sequences are SGHAT and FQNNGV. The assay was immunoSEQ multiplex PCR, and TCRdb's table has in-frame clones only and misses some. The repertoire holds over 250,000 clones, around 92% seen once, with approximately 1.8% in the top ten. Source material: PBMCs or T cells enriched from blood (not recorded which). The clonotype comes from a woman aged 60-75 years who had recovered from COVID-19. The rearrangement joins TRBV11-2 to TRBJ1-3; D may be TRBD1 (6 bases). This chain's CDR3 is CASRATGLNTIYF. The CDR3 nucleotides read TGTGCCAGCAGGGCCACAGGGCTCAACACCATATATTTT.